Below, 29 T cell receptor beta chains from the same sample are listed, as sequenced in a study of HIV-infected patients and healthy controls. cDNA was made from 500 ng RNA using alpha and beta constant primers. Alpha and beta chain libraries were made separately by chain-specific third strand synthesis with multiplexing indices. TCRdb re-analysed the 5' RACE reads in MiXCR, keeping a single row per CDR3 protein. The table records some 15,000 distinct CDR3 sequences, more than 8.5% of them present only once. No cell fractionation was done, so the repertoire covers all unsorted peripheral blood T cells. Sequences were obtained from blood. Receptors were obtained from an adult in good health.

In its sample, this clonotype ranks as medium-sized. The chain uses TRBV29-1 and TRBJ2-3, with D possibly matching TRBD1 (5 bases). V lost 4 bases to trimming and J lost 2 bases, with 16 bases between them. Germline V CDR1 and CDR2: SQVTM, ANQGSEA. The CDR3 covers 15 residues. The CDR3 region is CSVGGYETITDTQYF. CDR3 in DNA: TGCAGCGTTGGGGGCTACGAGACAATCACAGATACGCAGTATTTT.

Ten or more counts support this clonotype. CDR3 protein: CASAVVSQETQYF. For the CDR3, the DNA is TGTGCCAGCGCCGTGGTTAGCCAAGAGACCCAGTACTTC. This rearrangement joins TRBV13 to TRBJ2-5; D is unclear. Deletions cut 8 bases from V and 1 base from J, with 11 bases between. The germline gives CDR1 PRHDT, CDR2 FYEKMQ (reference sequence). This CDR3 region has 13 residues.

The chain has TRBV20-1 and TRBJ2-1; 7 nucleotides agree with TRBD2. CDR1 and CDR2 (germline): DFQATT, SNEGSKA (reference sequence). The CDR3 runs to 14 residues. V lost 1 base to trimming and J lost 1 base; unmatched junction nucleotides: 1. The CDR3 protein is CSARGGSSYNEQFF. CDR3 bases: TGCAGTGCTAGAGGCGGGAGTTCCTACAATGAGCAGTTCTTC.

This clonotype came up a few times. V gene TRBV14 combines with J gene TRBJ1-1; D is possibly TRBD1 (5 bases). Trimming took 3 bases from V and 5 from J, leaving 10 bases between them. The CDR3 is 13 amino acids. The germline CDR1 and CDR2 sequences are SGHDN and FVKESK. The CDR3 loop reads CASSHLQGTEAFF. The CDR3 nucleotides are TGTGCCAGCAGCCACCTCCAGGGAACTGAAGCTTTCTTT.

This clonotype was found many times. The gene calls are TRBV12-3 or TRBV12-4 and TRBJ2-2; D gene unclear. Trimming removed 6 bases from V and 1 base from J, with 3 bases in between. This CDR3 contains 12 residues. In DNA form, the CDR3 reads TGTGCCAGCAGACAGAACACCGGGGAGCTGTTTTTT. It yields the protein CASRQNTGELFF.

The rearrangement links TRBV29-1 to TRBJ2-2; weak D call: TRBD1 (5 bases). V was cut by 5 bases and J by 1 base, with 11 bases left in between. Per germline, CDR1 SQVTM and CDR2 ANQGSEA. The CDR3 covers 14 residues. The DNA for the CDR3 is TGCAGCGTTCTTCGGCAGGGGAACACCGGGGAGCTGTTTTTT. Its protein is CSVLRQGNTGELFF.

This clonotype has ten or more counts. The genes are TRBV10-3 and TRBJ1-5; D remains ambiguous. The V end lost 8 bases, the J end lost 0 bases, and 5 bases lay between the germline ends. The CDR3 has 12 amino acids. The germline V gene encodes CDR1 ENHRY and CDR2 SYGVKD. CDR3 protein: CAIADSNQPQHF. CDR3 coding DNA: TGTGCCATCGCAGATAGCAATCAGCCCCAGCATTTT.

This clonotype is termed medium-sized. The chain joins TRBV7-2 to TRBJ1-5; TRBD1 might be the D (6 bases). V was trimmed by 4 bases and J by 2 bases, leaving 6 bases between them. Germline lookup yields CDR1 SGHTA and CDR2 FQGNSA. The CDR3 length is 13 residues. The CDR3 DNA reads TGTGCCAGCAGCTACAGGGGCAATCAGCCCCAGCATTTT. The encoded protein is CASSYRGNQPQHF.

This clonotype showed up many times. The rearrangement joins TRBV5-1 to TRBJ2-5; 8 bases fit TRBD2. CDR3 length equals 14 residues. V dropped 0 bases and J dropped 2; count of bases not matched to a gene: 0. Per germline, CDR1 SGHRS and CDR2 YFSETQ. CDR3 bases: TGCGCCAGCAGCTTGGCGGGGGGGCAAGAGACCCAGTACTTC. Translating it yields CASSLAGGQETQYF.

The genes are TRBV28 and TRBJ1-5, with no clear D. The CDR3 length is 13 residues. Germline CDR1 reads MDHEN; CDR2 reads SYDVKM. The germline V and J ends were trimmed by 6 bases and 5 bases, with 11 bases remaining between them. The chain's CDR3 is CASRRTDHQPQHF. CDR3 nucleotides: TGTGCCAGCAGGCGGACGGACCATCAGCCCCAGCATTTT.

This clonotype was counted ten times or more. The chain recombines TRBV27 with TRBJ1-2; TRBD1 aligns across 7 bases. J gave up 3 bases and V 5 bases, and 6 bases lay outside the gene matches. Per germline, CDR1 MNHEY and CDR2 SMNVEV (reference sequence). The CDR3 contains 14 residues. The chain's CDR3 is CASSPWTGYYGYTF. The CDR3, as DNA: TGTGCCAGCAGTCCGTGGACAGGTTACTATGGCTACACCTTC.

In its sample, this clonotype was seen many times. V and J are TRBV15 and TRBJ2-5, with no clear D. Per the germline V gene, CDR1 is LNHNV and CDR2 is YYDKDF (reference sequence). This CDR3 spans 17 amino acids. V was pared by 5 bases and J by 5 bases, with 24 bases between. This chain's CDR3 is CATSSRSGESIMETQYF. CDR3 nucleotide sequence: TGTGCCACCAGCTCTCGAAGTGGGGAATCTATTATGGAGACCCAGTACTTC.

This clonotype rates as medium-sized (0.01 to 0.1%). V usage is TRBV5-1 and J usage is TRBJ2-1; D remains unclear. The CDR3 totals 13 residues. Per germline, CDR1 SGHRS and CDR2 YFSETQ. Deletions cut 2 bases from V and 6 bases from J, with 9 bases between. The CDR3, as DNA: TGCGCCAGCAGCTTCACGAGGAGCAATGAGCAGTTCTTC. It encodes CASSFTRSNEQFF.

This clonotype was observed many times. The chain recombines TRBV20-1 with TRBJ2-7; D may be TRBD2 (6 bases). This CDR3 is built from 14 residues. V was shortened by 3 bases and J by 7 bases, with 19 bases between the two germline ends. Per the germline V gene, CDR1 is DFQATT and CDR2 is SNEGSKA (reference sequence). In nucleotides, the CDR3 is TGCAGTGCTAGCCTTCGGTCGGGGGTTGCAGAGCAGTACTTC. This codes for CSASLRSGVAEQYF.

This clonotype was found many times. The chain combines TRBV23-1 with TRBJ2-3; no clear D. TRBV23-1 is identified as an open reading frame with a role that is uncertain. Trimming shortened V by 4 bases and J by 0 bases, and 11 bases separated the two germline ends. The CDR3 is 15 residues long. For the CDR3, the DNA is TGCGCCAGCAGTCCCCTCAAGACTAGCACAGATACGCAGTATTTT. Translation gives CASSPLKTSTDTQYF.

In this sample, this clonotype turned up many times. This chain joins TRBV5-1 and TRBJ1-1; TRBD1 matches 9 bases. The CDR3 loop spans 14 amino acids. Germline values: CDR1 SGHRS, CDR2 YFSETQ. The V segment lost 4 bases and the J segment 8 bases; nucleotides outside the gene matches: 9. The CDR3 loop reads CASSLGQGFPEAFF. Here the CDR3 DNA reads TGCGCCAGCAGCCTGGGACAGGGTTTCCCGGAAGCTTTCTTT.

The sample holds many counts of this clonotype. The V call is TRBV10-1, the J call TRBJ2-1, with 7 bases lining up with TRBD1. The CDR3 has 16 amino acids. Trimming cost V 6 bases and J 8 bases; bases outside gene matches: 16. Per the germline V gene, CDR1 is WNHNN and CDR2 is SYGVQD (reference sequence). The CDR3 reads CASSDASRQGRYEQFF. The CDR3 region has the DNA TGCGCCAGCAGCGACGCCTCGAGACAGGGTCGCTATGAGCAGTTCTTC.

This clonotype was seen at least ten times. This chain uses TRBV5-5 with TRBJ2-3; maybe TRBD1 (6 bases). The CDR3 covers 14 residues. V gave up 7 bases and J gave up 3 bases, with 15 bases separating them. Germline lookup yields CDR1 SGHKS and CDR2 YYEKEE (reference sequence). CDR3 sequence (DNA): TGTGCCAGCTTACCGACAGGTTTAACAGATACGCAGTATTTT. Its translation: CASLPTGLTDTQYF.

Sample share makes this clonotype medium-sized. This sequence joins TRBV12-5 and TRBJ1-5; D may be TRBD1 (6 bases). Between the trimmed V and J ends, which lost 5 bases and 5 bases, there was a span of 10 bases. Looked up from germline, CDR1 is LGHNT and CDR2 is FRNRAP. This CDR3 spans 13 amino acids. CDR3 loop: CASGHREDQPQHF. The CDR3 bases are TGTGCTAGTGGTCACAGGGAAGATCAGCCCCAGCATTTT.

This clonotype came up a few times. The CDR3 nucleotides read TGTGCCAGCAGCTCCCGTGCAGGGCAAGAGACCCAGTACTTC. This gives the protein CASSSRAGQETQYF. The V gene is TRBV7-2, the J gene TRBJ2-5, with D perhaps TRBD1 (5 bases). Germline CDR1 and CDR2: SGHTA and FQGNSA. This CDR3 is built from 14 residues. V was clipped by 4 bases and J by 2 bases, with 11 bases between them.

This clonotype was counted at least ten times. The chain has TRBV19 and TRBJ1-5; the D gene is possibly TRBD1 (5 bases). The germline V and J ends were trimmed by 3 bases and 4 bases, with 19 bases remaining between them. Germline V gene sequence: CDR1 LNHDA, CDR2 SQIVND (reference sequence). The CDR3 runs 17 residues. The CDR3, as DNA: TGTGCCAGTAGTATGGTGGTCCAGGGCCTTCTTAATCAGCCCCAGCATTTT. It encodes CASSMVVQGLLNQPQHF.

Relative to its sample, this clonotype is medium-sized. The genes are TRBV11-2 and TRBJ1-1; tentative D call: TRBD1 (6 bases). The ends were cut back, 2 bases at V and 2 bases at J, with 9 bases in the middle. Per germline, CDR1 SGHAT and CDR2 FQNNGV. This CDR3 spans 14 amino acids. The CDR3 is CASSLRGVNTEAFF. In nucleotides, the CDR3 is TGTGCCAGCAGCTTAAGGGGGGTAAACACTGAAGCTTTCTTT.

This clonotype has a count of ten or more. The chain has TRBV6-5 and TRBJ2-1, with D maybe TRBD1 (7 bases). The CDR3 runs 13 residues. Germline CDR1 reads MNHEY; CDR2 reads SVGAGI. V was cut by 2 bases and J by 10 bases, with 12 bases left in between. The CDR3 reads CASSYGRDREQFF. The CDR3, as DNA: TGTGCCAGCAGTTACGGGCGGGACAGAGAGCAGTTCTTC.

This clonotype is labeled as medium-sized (0.01 to 0.1%). J is TRBJ2-5 and V is TRBV7-8; D remains unclear. The germline V and J ends were trimmed by 1 base and 5 bases, with 11 bases remaining between them. The length of the CDR3 is 14 residues. CDR1 is SGHVS and CDR2 is FQNEAQ in the germline V gene. The CDR3 DNA reads TGTGCCAGCAGCTTAGTGGAGTTGGCCGAGACCCAGTACTTC. This codes for CASSLVELAETQYF. The entire variable domain, with the rest obtained from reference TRBV7-8 and TRBJ2-5, is as follows: GAGVSQSPRYKVAKRGQDVALRCDPISGHVSLFWYQQALGQGPEFLTYFQNEAQLDKSGLPSDRFFAERPEGSVSTLKIQRTQQEDSAVYLCASSLVELAETQYFGPGTRLLVL.

Many counts were recorded for this clonotype. The chain combines TRBV7-9 with TRBJ1-1; D gene uncertain. The CDR3 is 15 amino acids. Trimming cost V 8 bases and J 10 bases, with 26 bases left between them. Germline-derived CDR1 and CDR2 are SEHNR and FQNEAQ (reference sequence). CDR3 in amino acids: CASSTDGQTLNSAFF. CDR3 DNA: TGTGCCAGCTCCACTGACGGGCAAACCTTGAACTCAGCTTTCTTT.

By sample share, this clonotype is medium-sized. The chain couples TRBV28 to TRBJ1-1, with 12 bases matching TRBD1. Germline V gives CDR1 MDHEN, CDR2 SYDVKM. Germline trimming cut 5 bases from V and 7 bases from J; bases unmatched to any gene: 8. This CDR3 is built from 15 residues. CDR3 sequence (DNA): TGTGCCAGCAGTACCGGGACAGGGGGCAAGATTGAAGCTTTCTTT. Protein: CASSTGTGGKIEAFF.

This clonotype showed up many times. The genes are TRBV5-1 and TRBJ2-1; 10 nucleotides agree with TRBD2. The V and J ends lost 1 base and 2 bases, in that order; junction bases with no gene match: 6. The germline CDR1 and CDR2 sequences are SGHRS and YFSETQ. CDR3 size: 17 residues. DNA of the CDR3: TGCGCCAGCAGCTTGAAAGGCGGGACTAGCGCCTACAATGAGCAGTTCTTC. Encoded protein: CASSLKGGTSAYNEQFF.

This clonotype showed up many times. The CDR3 is CASSLGLAGYTGELFF. The CDR3 bases are TGTGCCAGCAGCTTGGGGCTAGCGGGATACACCGGGGAGCTGTTTTTT. The chain uses TRBV13 and TRBJ2-2, with 9 nucleotides matching TRBD2. The V gene's germline CDR1 is PRHDT and CDR2 FYEKMQ (reference sequence). The CDR3 contains 16 residues. The trim removed 3 bases at V and 3 bases at J, leaving 5 bases unmatched.

This chain uses TRBV20-1 with TRBJ2-3, with TRBD2 identical over 8 bases. CDR3 length: 16 residues. Germline V lookup: CDR1 DFQATT, CDR2 SNEGSKA (reference sequence). V shed 5 bases, J shed 2 bases, and the junction held 12 bases outside the gene matches. The CDR3 loop is CSAGTAGVGSTDTQYF. In nucleotides, the CDR3 is TGCAGTGCTGGCACAGCGGGAGTGGGGTCCACAGATACGCAGTATTTT.